A selection of T cell receptor beta chains follows, all from one sample in a study of blood T cell repertoires in COVID-19. TCRdb's table, derived via immunoSEQ multiplex PCR, lists solely in-frame clones and lacks some. The sample consists of around 440,000 clones, 70% to 90% of them appearing once. The sequencing input was peripheral blood. Receptors originate from a woman aged 45-60 years with COVID-19, enrolled during active disease. The CDR3 runs from the conserved cysteine through the conserved F or W. The order of the fields is clone size, J gene, V gene, D gene, CDR3 protein, CDR3 DNA. A D gene is named only where the DNA matches it firmly. Where a row states a size, it is once, few, many or the class of an expanded clone; other rows omit it.

.	TRBJ2-1	TRBV19	TRBD2	CASSPSARGGREQFF	TGTGCCAGTAGTCCATCAGCGCGGGGGGGCCGGGAGCAGTTCTTC
.	TRBJ1-1	TRBV2	TRBD1	CASSADRGPLNTEAFF	TGTGCCAGCAGCGCTGACAGGGGACCCCTGAACACTGAAGCTTTCTTT
.	TRBJ2-1	TRBV6-2/TRBV6-3	TRBD2	CASSRGGSSYNEQFF	TGTGCCAGCAGCCGCGGGGGGAGCTCCTACAATGAGCAGTTCTTC
.	TRBJ2-3	TRBV5-6	TRBD2	CASSASGGARLTDTQYF	TGTGCCAGCAGCGCAAGCGGGGGGGCTAGATTGACAGATACGCAGTATTTT
.	TRBJ2-1	TRBV24-1	.	CATGSRRHEQFF	TGTGCCACCGGCAGTAGGAGGCATGAGCAGTTCTTC
.	TRBJ1-1	TRBV6-6	.	CASSYSGRENTEAFF	TGTGCCAGCAGTTACTCGGGCAGGGAGAACACTGAAGCTTTCTTT
.	TRBJ1-2	TRBV5-1	TRBD1	CASSLGGSYGYTF	TGCGCCAGCAGTTTAGGGGGCTCCTATGGCTACACCTTC
.	TRBJ2-3	TRBV3-1/TRBV3-2	TRBD1	CASSQAGQGQDTQYF	TGTGCCAGCAGCCAAGCCGGACAGGGACAAGATACGCAGTATTTT
.	TRBJ1-2	TRBV20-1	.	CSARNGYTF	TGCAGTGCGAGGAATGGCTACACCTTC
.	TRBJ2-5	TRBV19	.	CASSPDGFKETQYF	TGTGCCAGTAGTCCTGACGGGTTCAAAGAGACCCAGTACTTC
.	TRBJ1-6	TRBV19	TRBD1	CASSIDSRDRVWSPLHF	TGTGCCAGTAGTATAGATTCGCGGGACAGGGTATGGTCGCCCCTCCACTTT
.	TRBJ2-5	TRBV9	.	CASSRSRGRQETQYF	TGTGCCAGCAGTCGCTCCAGGGGACGCCAAGAGACCCAGTACTTC
.	TRBJ1-1	TRBV15	.	CATSRDRTVGTEAFF	TGTGCCACCAGCAGAGATAGGACAGTCGGAACTGAAGCTTTCTTT
.	TRBJ2-1	TRBV28	.	CASSPYRGLYNEQFF	TGTGCCAGCAGTCCTTATAGGGGACTCTACAATGAGCAGTTCTTC
.	TRBJ1-2	TRBV24-1	.	CATSERGNNYGYTF	TGTGCCACCAGTGAAAGGGGAAATAACTATGGCTACACCTTC
once	TRBJ2-6	TRBV28	TRBD1	CASGPTLDRGPGANVLTF	TGTGCCAGCGGTCCCACACTCGACAGGGGGCCTGGGGCCAACGTCCTGACTTTC
.	TRBJ1-2	TRBV7-2	TRBD1	CASSSKPTGGEDGYTF	TGTGCCAGCAGCTCCAAACCCACAGGGGGTGAGGATGGCTACACCTTC
.	TRBJ2-2	TRBV30	.	CAWTGILATGELFF	TGTGCCTGGACCGGGATCCTAGCTACCGGGGAGCTGTTTTTT
.	TRBJ1-5	TRBV30	.	CAWSPGSLGNQPQHF	TGTGCCTGGAGTCCCGGGTCGTTAGGCAATCAGCCCCAGCATTTT
.	TRBJ1-3	TRBV12-5	.	CASGLAAGGDSGNTIYF	TGTGCTAGTGGTTTGGCAGCGGGGGGAGACTCTGGAAACACCATATATTTT
.	TRBJ2-2	TRBV5-1	.	CASSLSLGGFNTGELFF	TGCGCCAGCAGCTTGTCGTTAGGGGGATTCAACACCGGGGAGCTGTTTTTT
once	TRBJ2-7	TRBV30	.	CAWSVRQGYEQYF	TGTGCCTGGAGTGTTCGTCAGGGGTACGAGCAGTACTTC
.	TRBJ1-2	TRBV19	.	CASRDRDTNYGYTF	TGTGCCAGTCGAGACCGGGATACTAACTATGGCTACACCTTC